The source of this T cell receptor (beta chain) is a study of T cell repertoires in ileal Crohn's disease. The study's findings and limits: Compared with non-smokers, active smokers at surgery showed more clonal expansions.

Regarding this clone: Its target is not known.

Time point indicated: neoterminal ileum biopsy at postoperative endoscopy, about 6 months after surgery. TCRdb keeps only in-frame clones here, not all; method: immunoSEQ multiplex PCR. Here the sample spans approximately 7,600 clones, 60% to 80% being singletons. The CDR3 spans 15 residues. The ends lost 5 bases at V and 8 bases at J; junction bases unmatched: 6. Germline assignment: CDR1 SGHTS and CDR2 YDEGEE. This clonotype was obtained from an adult with Crohn's disease. The chain recombines TRBV5-8 with TRBJ2-1, with 14 bases matching TRBD2. The sequenced material came from ileal tissue. The CDR3 is CASRPRLAGGHEQFF. The CDR3 coding sequence is TGTGCCAGCAGACCCAGACTAGCGGGGGGGCATGAGCAGTTCTTC.